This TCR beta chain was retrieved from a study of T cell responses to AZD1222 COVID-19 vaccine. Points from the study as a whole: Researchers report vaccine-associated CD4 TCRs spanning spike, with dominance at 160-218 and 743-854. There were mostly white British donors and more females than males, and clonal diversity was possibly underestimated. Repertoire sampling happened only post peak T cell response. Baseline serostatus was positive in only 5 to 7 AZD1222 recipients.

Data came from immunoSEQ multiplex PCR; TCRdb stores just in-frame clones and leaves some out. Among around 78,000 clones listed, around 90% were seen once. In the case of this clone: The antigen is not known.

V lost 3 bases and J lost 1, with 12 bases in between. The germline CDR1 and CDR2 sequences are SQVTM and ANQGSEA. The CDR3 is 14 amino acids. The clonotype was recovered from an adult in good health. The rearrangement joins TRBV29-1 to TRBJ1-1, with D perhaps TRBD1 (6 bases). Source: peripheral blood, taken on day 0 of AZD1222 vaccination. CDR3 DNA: TGCAGCGTTGATTGGGGGGCGGAGAACACTGAAGCTTTCTTT. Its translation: CSVDWGAENTEAFF.